What follows are 12 T cell receptor beta chains derived from one specimen sequenced in a study of cytomegalovirus exposure and HLA in healthy donors. The PCR made use of 60 Vbeta and 13 Jbeta primers. Clones were sequenced by immunoSEQ multiplex PCR, and TCRdb holds only the in-frame ones, with some missing. The sample holds under 150,000 clones, 60% to 80% seen once. The source material was PBMCs. The receptors come from a man aged 18 to 35 in good health and CMV-seropositive.

The chain carries TRBV4-1 and TRBJ1-6; D gene ambiguous. Germline lookup yields CDR1 MGHRA and CDR2 YSYEKL. V was pared by 3 bases and J by 5 bases, with 17 bases between. CDR3 length equals 17 residues. CDR3 loop: CASSQLGGVIDNSPLHF. Here the CDR3 DNA reads TGCGCCAGCAGCCAGCTCGGCGGGGTCATCGATAATTCACCCCTCCACTTT.

The chain uses TRBV6-1 and TRBJ1-4; D perhaps matches TRBD1 (5 bases). Germline assignment: CDR1 MNHNS and CDR2 SASEGT. This CDR3 is built from 15 residues. V was shortened by 6 bases and J by 3 bases, with 14 bases between the two germline ends. The CDR3 sequence is CASRHDSGANEKLFF. For the CDR3, the DNA is TGTGCCAGCAGACACGACAGTGGTGCTAATGAAAAACTGTTTTTT.

As concerns this clone: A junction end diverges from the germline sequence, so it may reflect a read error. At the DNA level, this CDR3 is encoded by other sequences in the same sample as well. The chain recombines TRBV6-5 with TRBJ2-7, with D possibly matching TRBD1 (5 bases). This CDR3 contains 12 residues. CDR1 and CDR2 (germline): MNHEY, SVGAGI. The CDR3 DNA reads as TGTGCCAGCCCCCCAAGGGGTTACGAGCAGTACTTT. This translates into CASPPRGYEQYF.

V is TRBV19 and J is TRBJ1-5, with a possible D match to TRBD1 (5 bases). Per germline, CDR1 LNHDA and CDR2 SQIVND (reference sequence). V lost 8 bases, J lost 4 bases, and 18 bases lay in between. The CDR3 length is 15 residues. Here the CDR3 DNA reads TGTGCCAGTTACGCCGGGGGAAGGGGAAATCAGCCCCAGCATTTT. Translating it yields CASYAGGRGNQPQHF.

This clone was counted only a few times. The chain has TRBV5-6 and TRBJ1-6; 7 nucleotides line up with TRBD1. CDR1 and CDR2 from the germline V gene are SGHDT and YYEEEE. CDR3 size: 14 residues. The V and J ends lost 2 bases and 10 bases, in that order; junction bases with no gene match: 6. In DNA, the CDR3 is TGTGCCAGCAGCTTAGGGACAGTGAGGTCACCCCTCCACTTT. The encoded protein is CASSLGTVRSPLHF.

V gene TRBV6-1 combines with J gene TRBJ1-4; maybe TRBD1 (5 bases). V shed 1 base and J shed 16 bases, with 16 bases lying between them. The CDR3 loop spans 13 amino acids. CDR1 MNHNS and CDR2 SASEGT come from the germline V gene. Here the CDR3 DNA reads TGTGCCAGCAGTGAAGATGAGCGGGGCGCGGCGTTTTTT. Its translation is CASSEDERGAAFF.

This rearrangement joins TRBV6-1 to TRBJ2-5; perhaps TRBD2 as D (5 bases). Germline-derived CDR1 and CDR2 are MNHNS and SASEGT. Trimming took off 2 bases at V and 1 base at J, with 11 bases between the two ends. This CDR3 has 15 residues. CDR3 nucleotide sequence: TGTGCCAGCAGTGAATTTCGGGGTGGCCAAGAGACCCAGTACTTC. Protein sequence: CASSEFRGGQETQYF.

V and J are TRBV28 and TRBJ1-4, with D possibly TRBD1 on 6 matching bases. The CDR3 is 15 residues long. Per germline, CDR1 MDHEN and CDR2 SYDVKM. Trimming stripped 7 bases from V and 8 bases from J, with 20 bases between. This chain's CDR3 is CASTLGALRNEKLFF. CDR3 nucleotide sequence: TGTGCCAGCACCCTGGGGGCGTTAAGAAACGAAAAACTGTTTTTT.

This chain links TRBV4-1 with TRBJ2-7, with D possibly matching TRBD2 (5 bases). The V and J ends lost 2 bases and 2 bases respectively, with 10 bases between them. The germline V gene has CDR1 MGHRA and CDR2 YSYEKL. CDR3 length: 14 residues. The CDR3 reads CASSQILAAYEQYF. The CDR3 DNA follows: TGCGCCAGCAGCCAAATCCTAGCAGCCTACGAGCAGTACTTC.

The chain joins TRBV2 to TRBJ1-6; D is unclear. V was trimmed by 5 bases and J by 7 bases, leaving 18 bases between them. The CDR3 contains 16 residues. In germline, CDR1 is SNHLY, CDR2 FYNNEI. CDR3 protein: CASSWTRGGRNSPLHF. The CDR3 nucleotides read TGTGCCAGCAGTTGGACCCGGGGTGGGCGCAATTCACCCCTCCACTTT.

This clone has just a few counts. The rearrangement uses TRBV18 and TRBJ2-7; TRBD2 aligns across 8 bases. This CDR3 spans 15 amino acids. Germline V gives CDR1 KGHSH, CDR2 LQKENI. V was pared by 3 bases and J by 0 bases, with 4 bases of the junction left unmatched. CDR3 in DNA: TGTGCCAGCTCACCCGGGACTAGACCCTCCTACGAGCAGTACGTC. This gives the protein CASSPGTRPSYEQYV.

The count of this clone is one. The chain carries TRBV28 and TRBJ1-5; no reliable D call. Germline V gives CDR1 MDHEN, CDR2 SYDVKM. The CDR3 runs to 15 residues. V dropped 6 bases and J dropped 8 bases, with 20 bases sitting between them. The CDR3 region has the DNA TGTGCCAGCAGCCCCCCTCCCCCCGGGGTTGAGCCCCAGCATTTT. Protein product: CASSPPPPGVEPQHF. The complete variable domain, with remaining parts taken from reference TRBV28 and TRBJ1-5, reads DVKVTQSSRYLVKRTGEKVFLECVQDMDHENMFWYRQDPGLGLRLIYFSYDVKMKEKGDIPEGYSVSREKKERFSLILESASTNQTSMYLCASSPPPPGVEPQHFGDGTRLSIL.